This is a list of T cell receptor beta chains from one sample in a study of OX40 agonist ivuxolimab in advanced cancers. Measured with immunoSEQ multiplex PCR; TCRdb has only the in-frame clones, and not every one. The sample lists more than 85,000 clones; around nine tenths were seen once. This material consisted of CD4+ or CD8+ T cells sorted from blood, taken in a trial of the OX40 agonist ivuxolimab. Receptors were obtained from an adult with an advanced solid tumor such as melanoma, head and neck, liver or kidney cancer. Each CDR3 is given with its conserved first and last residue.

TRBV9	CASSAQGGGAEQFF
TRBV18	CASSPRLDGYGYTF
TRBV7-2	CASSFGGVEEKLFF
TRBV6-1	CASSNSNQPQHF
TRBV5-6	CASSSTEVYGYTF
TRBV5-4	CASSSGEFMNTEAFF
TRBV5-1	CASSLNGGSWIEAFF
TRBV19	CASSSRQGSEQFF
TRBV7-6	CASSSSGRFNTEAFF
TRBV6-5	CASSSDSLGYTF
TRBV7-6	CARVQDQPPLTDTQYF
TRBV7-2	CASLLQVQETQYF
TRBV4-1	CASSQDPRNNYGYTF
TRBV7-3	CASSLDRTLGEQYF
TRBV18	CASSPQGFVSGYTF
TRBV2	CASRRDSTGELFF
TRBV25-1	CASSESVSEQFF
TRBV6-5	CASLKSGGTQYF
TRBV10-2	CASSEGFYYGYTF
TRBV9	CASSVGVGSGNTIYF
TRBV2	CASLQGAQETQYF
TRBV28	CASSSGVRETQYF
TRBV19	CASSINGGDTGELFF
TRBV7-3	CASSVGLYSTGELFF
TRBV21-1	CASSRVKGASPYEQYF
TRBV4-2	CASSQEGSGGLQETQYF
TRBV2	CASSEAPWGTEAFF
TRBV7-9	CASSLRSYTGELFF
TRBV28	CASSLHGHRTNYGYTF
TRBV7-2	CASSLGDRAQAPLHF
TRBV5-4	CASSSKVRRGYTF
TRBV5-1	CASSPGIGGANYGYTF
TRBV5-1	CASSLVDEQFF
TRBV20-1	CSAPLNTEAFF
TRBV15	CATSRERGGVAEAFF
TRBV6-5	CASNQPGGLNEQYF
TRBV5-1	CASSSGGPETQYF
TRBV2	CASKGLNTEAFF
TRBV19	CASSPLSSGNTIYF
TRBV29-1	CSVADGQAFF
TRBV14	CASSQGEQALAGAEAFF
TRBV2	CASNGGAGELFF
TRBV18	CASSPETGIRTDTQYF
TRBV15	CATSRGGSGLAREQYF
TRBV14	CASSQMRHTEAFF
TRBV23-1	CASSRGAFF
TRBV5-5	CASSPTGQGPRNEKLFF
TRBV11-2	CASSRGYEQYF
TRBV5-1	CASSLVSGSLNTEAFF
TRBV6-1	CASKRGSLGTGELFF